This T cell receptor (beta chain) was identified during a study of T-cell reconstitution after alpha-beta-depleted transplantation in children. The CDR3 spans 15 residues. The V gene lost 6 bases and the J gene lost 3 bases, with 17 bases spanning the gap. Germline CDR1 SGDLS, CDR2 YYNGEE. Researchers prepared the TCRbeta library using unique molecular identifiers, the study reports. TCRdb passed the PCR reads through MiXCR, listing each CDR3 protein once. Found here are roughly 400,000 distinct CDR3 sequences, about 45% of them singletons; the top ten hold roughly a quarter. Study results and caveats: T cells produced anew were the main source of T-cell counts and diversity one year after transplant. Surviving thymic progenitors and recipient T cells were the source of high TCRbeta diversity at day 60 in some patients. Several hundred graft clones that had expanded were reportedly the source of alpha-beta T cells about two months after transplant.

With respect to this clonotype: Antigen unknown.

The source material was PBMCs, sampled before TCRalphabeta/CD19-depleted stem cell transplant. This TCR derives from a girl aged 2 to 9 with aplastic anemia, due to receive a stem cell transplant. This sequence joins TRBV9 and TRBJ2-3; D remains ambiguous. DNA for the CDR3: TGTGCCAGCACCCAGTCCCGGGTTCAGACAGATACGCAGTATTTT. Translating gives CASTQSRVQTDTQYF.